This T cell receptor (beta chain) is from a study of human T cells and chemical hapten exposure. Study at large: Small differences in pooled library volume mainly drove the variation in TCR yields per sample.

It was unfractionated whole blood from which total RNA was extracted. The CDR3 has 15 amino acids. CDR1 and CDR2 (germline): SGHRS, YFSETQ. V dropped 1 base and J dropped 3; count of bases not matched to a gene: 2. This clonotype showed up many times. The antigen is undetermined. Overall study results and limits: TCRs at high frequency, those above 1 in 1000, did not change with DPC sensitization.

The library gave individual cDNA molecules unique molecular identifiers. Per the study methods: Per sample, the median was around 96,000 TCRs, with values from about 22,000 to 700,000. One entry per CDR3 protein, called by TCRdb with MiXCR from the 5' RACE reads. The V and J calls, along with clone size, are taken from TCRdb and not from the paper's own processing. The table has 65,000 to 95,000 distinct CDR3 sequences, less than 9.5% seen once. This sequence joins TRBV5-1 and TRBJ2-3; 10 bases are a match to TRBD2. The sequence came from a male donor in good health. The CDR3 region is CASSLPSGSTDTQYF. The CDR3 DNA reads TGCGCCAGCAGCTTGCCTAGCGGGAGTACAGATACGCAGTATTTT.